One sample yielded the 26 T cell receptor beta chains listed below, sequenced in a study of OX40 agonist ivuxolimab in advanced cancers. Profiled with immunoSEQ multiplex PCR; TCRdb holds only in-frame clones, not every one. This table holds approximately 86,000 clones, approximately 90% found once. The starting material was CD4+ or CD8+ T cells sorted from blood, obtained in a trial of the OX40 agonist ivuxolimab. These receptors were collected from an adult with an advanced solid tumor such as melanoma, head and neck, liver or kidney cancer.

This chain links TRBV11-2 with TRBJ2-5, with unresolved D. V gave up 0 bases and J gave up 4 bases, with 6 bases separating them. Germline CDR1 SGHAT, CDR2 FQNNGV. This CDR3 is 13 amino acids long. CDR3 region: CASSLEQLETQYF. In nucleotides, the CDR3 is TGTGCCAGCAGCTTAGAACAGCTAGAGACCCAGTACTTC.

This chain links TRBV27 with TRBJ2-6; D perhaps matches TRBD1 (7 bases). V shed 6 bases and J shed 0 bases, with 15 bases lying between them. Germline V lookup: CDR1 MNHEY, CDR2 SMNVEV (reference sequence). This CDR3 region has 17 residues. CDR3 DNA: TGTGCCAGCAGACCCGGGACAGCGGGCTCTGGGGCCAACGTCCTGACTTTC. Translated, it gives CASRPGTAGSGANVLTF.

V usage is TRBV10-3 and J usage is TRBJ1-5; TRBD1 might be the D (6 bases). The CDR3 has 16 residues. Germline CDR1 is ENHRY and CDR2 is SYGVKD. Trimming removed 2 bases from V and 3 bases from J, with 14 bases in between. The CDR3 spells CAISETTGANNQPQHF. The CDR3 region has the DNA TGTGCCATCAGTGAGACAACGGGGGCGAACAATCAGCCCCAGCATTTT.

Only one count was recorded for this clone. V is TRBV6-6 and J is TRBJ2-6; maybe TRBD1 (5 bases). Germline values: CDR1 MNHNY, CDR2 SVGAGI (reference sequence). This CDR3 comprises 16 residues. The V end was cut by 6 bases, the J end by 2 bases, with 14 bases between. The CDR3 here is CASRWVAGPGANVLTF. CDR3 nucleotide sequence: TGTGCCAGCAGATGGGTAGCAGGGCCTGGGGCCAACGTCCTGACTTTC.

The V and J genes are TRBV5-1 and TRBJ2-5; 9 bases line up with TRBD1. Trimming cost V 0 bases and J 4 bases; bases outside gene matches: 7. Per germline, CDR1 SGHRS and CDR2 YFSETQ. CDR3 length: 16 residues. The CDR3 DNA is TGCGCCAGCAGCTTGGCCGGGACAGGGAGTGGAGAGACCCAGTACTTC. This sequence encodes CASSLAGTGSGETQYF.

The chain couples TRBV6-5 to TRBJ2-3; unclear D gene. CDR3 length equals 12 residues. The germline V gene has CDR1 MNHEY and CDR2 SVGAGI. The germline V and J ends were trimmed by 3 bases and 2 bases, with 3 bases remaining between them. The CDR3 sequence is CASSYDTDTQYF. CDR3 bases: TGTGCCAGCAGTTATGACACAGATACGCAGTATTTT.

The J gene is TRBJ2-7, the V gene TRBV27; 7 bases align to TRBD2. CDR1 and CDR2 from the germline V gene are MNHEY and SMNVEV (reference sequence). The CDR3 contains 16 residues. After removal of 6 bases from V and 0 bases from J, the junction contained 11 bases not matched to a gene. The CDR3 is CASRGASGILSYEQYF. The CDR3 nucleotides are TGTGCCAGCAGAGGGGCTAGCGGTATTCTCTCCTACGAGCAGTACTTC.

The chain is built from TRBV18 and TRBJ2-1, with unresolved D. CDR1 and CDR2 (germline): KGHSH, LQKENI. Trimming removed 6 bases at V and 5 bases at J, with 20 bases between. There are 16 residues in the CDR3. Here the CDR3 reads CASSYNPGSKDNEQFF. The CDR3 region has the DNA TGTGCCAGCTCCTACAATCCCGGGTCAAAAGACAATGAGCAGTTCTTC.

V is TRBV25-1 and J is TRBJ2-2; a possible D gene is TRBD2 (6 bases). From germline, CDR1 is MGHDK and CDR2 SYGVNS. V shed 10 bases and J shed 2 bases, with 17 bases lying between them. The CDR3 has 15 residues. CDR3 residues: CATSKVAGNTGELFF. The CDR3 region has the DNA TGTGCCACCTCCAAGGTGGCGGGAAACACCGGGGAGCTGTTTTTT.

The chain has TRBV5-1 and TRBJ2-5, with D perhaps matching TRBD2 (7 bases). Trimming removed 4 bases from V and 4 bases from J, with 17 bases in between. This CDR3 spans 15 amino acids. Germline lookup yields CDR1 SGHRS and CDR2 YFSETQ. This chain's CDR3 is CASSPNSGEGETQYF. DNA of the CDR3: TGCGCCAGCAGCCCCAATTCAGGGGAGGGAGAGACCCAGTACTTC.

J is TRBJ2-3 and V is TRBV7-2, with 7 nucleotides matching TRBD2. This CDR3 contains 16 residues. Trimming cost V 1 base and J 4 bases; bases outside gene matches: 8. Per the germline V gene, CDR1 is SGHTA and CDR2 is FQGNSA. The CDR3 loop reads CASSLGWGGPADTQYF. CDR3 DNA sequence: TGTGCCAGCAGCTTAGGTTGGGGAGGGCCGGCAGATACGCAGTATTTT. The full variable domain, in which reference TRBV7-2 and TRBJ2-3 provide the parts outside the CDR3, is GAGVSQSPSNKVTEKGKDVELRCDPISGHTALYWYRQSLGQGLEFLIYFQGNSAPDKSGLPSDRFSAERTGGSVSTLTIQRTQQEDSAVYLCASSLGWGGPADTQYFGPGTRLTVL.

J is TRBJ1-2 and V is TRBV19; TRBD1 is a possible D gene (6 bases). The CDR3 loop spans 17 amino acids. Trimming left V 8 bases short and J 6 bases short, with 28 bases between. Germline assignment: CDR1 LNHDA and CDR2 SQIVND (reference sequence). CDR3: CASENLQGIGNHDGYTF. The CDR3 nucleotides are TGTGCCAGTGAAAATTTACAGGGAATTGGAAATCATGATGGCTACACCTTC.

This clone showed up just once. The chain uses TRBV7-3 and TRBJ2-1, with D perhaps matching TRBD1 or TRBD2 (5 bases each). The V end lost 3 bases, the J end lost 7 bases, and 13 bases lay between the germline ends. Germline loops: CDR1 SGHTA, CDR2 FQGTGA. The CDR3 is made up of 14 amino acids. CDR3 loop: CASSFRDPSNEQFF. The CDR3, as DNA: TGTGCCAGCAGCTTTCGGGACCCCTCAAATGAGCAGTTCTTC. The entire variable domain, with the rest obtained from reference TRBV7-3 and TRBJ2-1, is as follows: GAGVSQTPSNKVTEKGKYVELRCDPISGHTALYWYRQSLGQGPEFLIYFQGTGAADDSGLPNDRFFAVRPEGSVSTLKIQRTERGDSAVYLCASSFRDPSNEQFFGPGTRLTVL.

The V and J genes are TRBV18 and TRBJ2-7; D is ambiguous. The V gene's germline CDR1 is KGHSH and CDR2 LQKENI. The CDR3 runs to 14 residues. Trimming stripped 3 bases from V and 1 base from J, with 10 bases between. The CDR3 DNA sequence: TGTGCCAGCTCACCCGGTGGCAGTTCCTACGAGCAGTACTTC. It specifies CASSPGGSSYEQYF.

The rearrangement links TRBV5-8 to TRBJ2-7; D uncertain. The ends were cut back, 2 bases at V and 0 bases at J, with 0 bases in the middle. The CDR3 sequence is 11 residues long. CDR1 and CDR2 from the germline V gene are SGHTS and YDEGEE. The DNA of the CDR3 is TGTGCCAGCAGCTTCTCCTACGAGCAGTACTTC. This gives the protein CASSFSYEQYF.

The chain joins TRBV19 to TRBJ1-5, with D maybe TRBD1 (6 bases). Germline V gene sequence: CDR1 LNHDA, CDR2 SQIVND (reference sequence). The CDR3 is made up of 13 amino acids. V lost 5 bases and J 4 bases, leaving 9 bases between the germline ends. CDR3 nucleotides: TGTGCCAGTAGTCATCAGGGGAATCAGCCCCAGCATTTT. Its protein product is CASSHQGNQPQHF.

The chain couples TRBV19 to TRBJ1-5; the match to TRBD1 covers 8 bases. CDR1 is LNHDA and CDR2 is SQIVND in the germline V gene (reference sequence). The CDR3 covers 15 residues. V lost 8 bases to trimming and J lost 5 bases; unmatched junction nucleotides: 11. This chain's CDR3 is CASGKTGVRDQPQHF. CDR3 DNA sequence: TGTGCCAGTGGAAAGACAGGGGTACGAGATCAGCCCCAGCATTTT. The entire variable domain, with the rest obtained from reference TRBV19 and TRBJ1-5, is as follows: DGGITQSPKYLFRKEGQNVTLSCEQNLNHDAMYWYRQDPGQGLRLIYYSQIVNDFQKGDIAEGYSVSREKKESFPLTVTSAQKNPTAFYLCASGKTGVRDQPQHFGDGTRLSIL.

The J gene is TRBJ2-5, the V gene TRBV5-1; 10 bases align to TRBD2. The CDR3 length is 16 residues. Germline V gene lookup returns CDR1 SGHRS and CDR2 YFSETQ. V gave up 0 bases and J gave up 1 base; unmatched junction bases: 3. CDR3 sequence (DNA): TGCGCCAGCAGCTTGGGGACTAGCGGAGCCCAAGAGACCCAGTACTTC. Translation gives CASSLGTSGAQETQYF.

V and J are TRBV10-3 and TRBJ2-7, with 8 bases matching TRBD2. The CDR3 totals 15 residues. Germline V gene sequence: CDR1 ENHRY, CDR2 SYGVKD. After removal of 4 bases from V and 1 base from J, the junction contained 6 bases not matched to a gene. The CDR3 region is CAISAELAGSYEQYF. The CDR3 bases are TGTGCCATCAGTGCGGAGTTAGCGGGGTCCTACGAGCAGTACTTC.

The chain has TRBV6-5 and TRBJ1-2; 9 bases agree with TRBD1. V trimming: 6 bases; J trimming: 8 bases; junction bases outside the gene matches: 13. The germline V gene encodes CDR1 MNHEY and CDR2 SVGAGI. The CDR3 loop spans 15 amino acids. The CDR3 here is CASRVLQGARGGYTF. In DNA, the CDR3 is TGTGCCAGCAGAGTTTTACAGGGGGCGCGTGGAGGCTACACCTTC.

The gene calls are TRBV7-9 and TRBJ1-1; 7 nucleotides match TRBD1. The CDR3 spans 14 residues. The germline gives CDR1 SEHNR, CDR2 FQNEAQ (reference sequence). V lost 5 bases, J lost 1 base, and 4 bases stayed unmatched. CDR3 amino acids: CASSRQGGNTEAFF. The CDR3 coding sequence is TGTGCCAGCAGCCGACAGGGAGGGAACACTGAAGCTTTCTTT.

The CDR3 coding sequence is TGCGCCAGCAGCTTGGCTATTGCGGGAGACTCGGAGTACTTC. It specifies CASSLAIAGDSEYF. The genes are TRBV5-1 and TRBJ2-7; 7 nucleotides align to TRBD2. This CDR3 contains 14 residues. V shed 0 bases, J shed 11 bases, and the junction held 11 bases outside the gene matches. In germline, CDR1 is SGHRS, CDR2 YFSETQ.

V and J are TRBV6-5 and TRBJ1-2; D is undetermined. Germline CDR1 and CDR2: MNHEY and SVGAGI. This CDR3 has 14 residues. Trimming stripped 2 bases from V and 4 bases from J, with 11 bases between. CDR3 nucleotides: TGTGCCAGCAGTTACACCATACGGAGCTATGGCTACACCTTC. Protein sequence: CASSYTIRSYGYTF.

This clone was counted a single time. The rearrangement uses TRBV30 and TRBJ1-2; 8 bases line up with TRBD1. The CDR3 contains 13 residues. J lost 8 bases, V lost 2 bases, and 7 bases had no gene match. Germline-derived CDR1 and CDR2 are GTSNPN and SVGIG (reference sequence). Written as DNA, the CDR3 is TGTGCCTGGAGTTTCCAGGGGGCAGAGGGCTACACCTTC. Encoded protein: CAWSFQGAEGYTF.

The chain employs TRBV28 and TRBJ1-1; TRBD1 matches at 7 bases. Per germline, CDR1 MDHEN and CDR2 SYDVKM. V gave up 6 bases and J gave up 4 bases; unmatched junction bases: 11. The CDR3 length is 15 residues. The CDR3 loop reads CASSPTGLAATEAFF. The DNA of the CDR3 is TGTGCCAGCAGCCCGACAGGGCTAGCGGCCACTGAAGCTTTCTTT.

The rearrangement links TRBV1 to TRBJ2-1. TRBV1 is noted as a pseudogene. The length of the CDR3 is 17 residues. The CDR3 region has the DNA TGCACCAGCAGCCCCCGATGCGTAGGGTGGGCCTACAATGAGCAGTTCTTC. This sequence encodes CTSSPRCVGWAYNEQFF.